The T cell receptor beta chain described here comes from a study of blood T cells in healthy people across ages. Study-level results: As age increased, TCR beta diversity per million T cells fell in a roughly linear fashion.

This clonotype was counted at least ten times. Its antigen is as yet unknown. Together with a sample-barcoded 5' primer, a J-beta primer mix was included in a second PCR lasting about 6 to 11 cycles. TCRdb fed the 5' RACE reads into MiXCR, producing one record per CDR3 protein. The sample lists hundreds of thousands of distinct CDR3 sequences; 58% were seen once. Investigators took 8.5 to 10 milliliters of peripheral blood from every donor. V trimming: 0 bases; J trimming: 4 bases; junction bases outside the gene matches: 8. The CDR3 contains 15 residues. Germline CDR1 reads DFQATT; CDR2 reads SNEGSKA (reference sequence).

Input material: blood. This receptor was obtained from a man between 25 and 39 years old in good health. This chain uses TRBV20-1 with TRBJ2-5, with TRBD2 matching 7 bases. The CDR3 nucleotides are TGCAGTGCTAGAGAGGGCGGGAGTAGCAGAGAGACCCAGTACTTC. Translated: CSAREGGSSRETQYF.